This entry concerns a single T cell receptor (beta chain). This clonotype was counted a few times. Its antigen is unknown. One base away there is no much larger clone; base qualities are not given. The 39 donors, aged 6 to 90 years, were systemically healthy Caucasian individuals from Russia. Around 10 milliliters of peripheral blood were collected from each donor into EDTA-treated Vacutainer tubes. PBMCs were isolated by Ficoll-Paque density-gradient centrifugation, with at least 7 million obtained per sample. Trizol reagent was used to extract total RNA from the PBMCs, yielding at least 5.5 micrograms per sample. For every donor, flow cytometry on a PBMC aliquot measured the percentage of naive CD45RAhigh/CD27high T cells. Library creation used 5' RACE. Sequencing was carried out with an Illumina HiSeq 2500. A second 7 to 11 cycle PCR used a sample-barcoded 5' primer and a J-beta primer mix. Each TCR beta cDNA molecule received a unique molecular identifier from a template-switch 5' adaptor carrying 12 random nucleotides. Each sample yielded at least 2.5 million CDR3-containing paired-end reads. First-strand cDNA synthesis was performed from all RNA using the Mint cDNA synthesis kit, with priming by a TRBC-specific oligonucleotide. All cDNA was treated with uracil-DNA glycosylase and then went through a first 18-cycle PCR with the universal primers M1SS and BC2_uni_R. The paper's data handling went like this. For normalization, 1 million high-quality reads were randomly selected from each sample, with every read carrying a distinct molecular identifier. Instead of being binned into consensus sequences, reads that shared molecular identifiers were thrown out. MiTCR, run with a Q25 quality threshold and the strictest error-elimination algorithm, handled CDR3 identification, clonotype clustering and error correction. A nonparametric unseen species model with Euler transformation was used to estimate lower-bound total TCR beta diversity. The public reads were reanalyzed by TCRdb: fastp trimming at Q25, MiXCR alignment, in-frame beta chains only. Each CDR3 protein appears once, grouped with its most common genes and DNA. TCRdb's processing, not the authors' own work, is the source of the V and J calls. For this sample the table gives more than 800,000 distinct CDR3 sequences, of which around 45% were detected only once. The ten largest clones represent approximately 17% of the sample.

The source of the sample is a study of blood T cells in healthy people across ages (dated by TCRdb to about 2015). Some background on the complete study: In model experiments, roughly one uniquely barcoded TCR beta cDNA molecule per two T cells was captured by template switching. Age-related changes in TCR beta repertoire diversity were measured in the study by deep sequencing normalized with unique cDNA molecular identifiers. For two donors (one aged 18 to 30 and one aged 80 or older), the study analyzed two additional independent replicas of 1 million unique cDNA reads from the same blood draw. To avoid experimental bias, donors of different ages were randomly spread across the sequencing lanes. Donors were grouped into four age groups: young (average approximately 15 years), middle-aged (about 40), aged (about 59) and long-lived (just over 80).

Via the germline V gene, CDR1 is SGHRS and CDR2 YFSETQ. V trim: 4 bases; J trim: 7 bases; unmatched bases: 15. Including the terminal cysteine and phenylalanine, the CDR3 comprises 16 residues. Solely the CDR3 DNA is kept, with 48 bases framed from the first base. The paper as a whole reports these results and caveats: As age increased, observed TCR beta diversity per million T cells dropped in a roughly linear way, and a significant reduction was already evident by age around 41. Compared with the aged group, more naive CD4+ T cells, fewer expanded clones and increased TCR diversity were shown by the long-lived group, suggesting age selection. Estimates of total diversity based on one million sequenced T cells were considered lower bounds and underestimates. Because the CMV infection status of the donors was unknown, age-related changes in expanded clonotypes may potentially have been confounded. There was a strong correlation between observed TCR beta diversity and the percentage of naive T cells measured by flow cytometry. Because profiling used bulk unsorted PBMCs, naive and antigen-experienced compartments could not be compared conclusively.

The origin of this receptor is a woman in her sixties or seventies in good health. Recombination connected TRBV5-1 to TRBJ2-7; TRBD2 fits 9 bases in the junction. The source material was blood. The encoded CDR3 is CASSQTGTSLLGEQYF. The DNA sequence is as follows: TGCGCCAGCAGCCAAACCGGGACTAGCCTTCTAGGTGAGCAGTACTTC. Reference TRBV5-1 and TRBJ2-7 proteins supply the regions before and after the CDR3; the full variable domain is: KAGVTQTPRYLIKTRGQQVTLSCSPISGHRSVSWYQQTPGQGLQFLFEYFSETQRNKGNFPGRFSGRQFSNSRSEMNVSTLELGDSALYLCASSQTGTSLLGEQYFGPGTRLTVT.